This T cell receptor beta chain is from a study of blood T cell repertoires in COVID-19. Study-wide context: Researchers got acute and convalescent COVID-19 samples from the United States, Italy and Spain. PBMCs, B-cell-depleted T cells, or T cells provided the cDNA or gDNA that made up the material.

The table came from immunoSEQ multiplex PCR; TCRdb's copy has only in-frame clones and leaves some out. This table has hundreds of thousands of clones, just over 85% appearing once. Participants, about 18 to 100 years old, spanned approximately 26 US areas. V dropped 2 bases and J dropped 10 bases, with 8 bases sitting between them. The CDR3 runs 11 residues. This receptor was identified in a woman between 50 and 59 years old with acute COVID-19. The sample taken for sequencing was PBMCs or T cells enriched from blood (not recorded which). The chain employs TRBV12-3 or TRBV12-4 and TRBJ1-1; a possible D gene is TRBD1 (5 bases). CDR3 residues: CASSLSGGAFF. CDR3 bases: TGTGCCAGCAGTTTATCGGGGGGAGCTTTCTTT.